These T cell receptor beta chains were read from a single sample in a study of cytomegalovirus exposure and HLA in healthy donors. Profiled with immunoSEQ multiplex PCR; TCRdb holds only in-frame clones, not every one. The sample records about 160,000 clones, approximately 83% being singletons. The sample taken for sequencing was PBMCs. These receptors were taken from a woman aged 18-29 years in good health and CMV-seronegative. Both conserved end residues are part of each CDR3. The D gene is left open where the match is weak. Clone sizes are given selectively: once, few, many, or a class where the clone is expanded.

D,J,size,V,DNA,CDR3
NA,TRBJ1-4,NA,TRBV15,TGTGCCACCAGCCTAACTCGAAGCAATCATAATGAAAAACTGTTTTTT,CATSLTRSNHNEKLFF
NA,TRBJ1-2,NA,TRBV6-5,TGTGCCAGCAGTCCTGACAATAACTATGGCTACACCTTC,CASSPDNNYGYTF
NA,TRBJ2-1,NA,TRBV4-1,TGCGCCAGCAGCCGCCTAGGACAGGTGGGGGGCAATGAGCAGTTCTTC,CASSRLGQVGGNEQFF
NA,TRBJ1-2,NA,TRBV5-1,TGCGCCAGCAGCTTCCTCCGGGAGTCTGGATATGGCTACACCTTC,CASSFLRESGYGYTF
NA,TRBJ2-2,once,TRBV5-4,TGTGCCAGCAGCTTAGGGGGACAGAACACCGGGGAGCTGTTTTTT,CASSLGGQNTGELFF
TRBD2,TRBJ2-7,NA,TRBV7-9,TGTGCCAGCAGCTCCATAGCGGGGGGCGGGTACGAGCAGTACTTC,CASSSIAGGGYEQYF
NA,TRBJ2-3,NA,TRBV29-1,TGCAGCCACGCGCTAAGGGGGGGTGGCATAGATACGCAGTATTTT,CSHALRGGGIDTQYF
TRBD1,TRBJ1-1,NA,TRBV7-8,TGTGCCAGCAGCTTACGCCGACAGGGGGGAACTGAAGCTTTCTTT,CASSLRRQGGTEAFF
TRBD1,TRBJ1-2,NA,TRBV27,TGTGCCAGCAGTATAGGGACAGGCCAGGATGGCTACACCTTC,CASSIGTGQDGYTF
NA,TRBJ1-2,NA,TRBV5-1,TGCGCCAGCAGCCCTGGACACCCTTATGGCTACACCTTC,CASSPGHPYGYTF
TRBD1,TRBJ1-3,NA,TRBV5-1,TGCGCCAGCAGCTTGAGACAGGGCTCTGGAAACACCATATATTTT,CASSLRQGSGNTIYF
NA,TRBJ2-7,NA,TRBV6-1,TGTGCCACTGATGTCGGGGAACTTTACGAGCAGTACTTC,CATDVGELYEQYF
NA,TRBJ1-1,NA,TRBV4-1,TGCGCCAGCAGCCCCCGACAGGAGATGAACACTGAAGCTTTCTTT,CASSPRQEMNTEAFF
NA,TRBJ2-1,once,TRBV6-1,TGTGCCAGCAGTGAAGGGGTTGGACTGAGTTCCTACAATGAGCAGTTCTTC,CASSEGVGLSSYNEQFF
NA,TRBJ1-1,NA,TRBV28,TGTGCCAGCAGTTTTCTGAAGAACATTGAAGCTTTCTTT,CASSFLKNIEAFF
NA,TRBJ1-1,NA,TRBV5-1,TGCGCCAGCAGCTTCCGAAGGAGCGGCACTGAAGCTTTCTTT,CASSFRRSGTEAFF
TRBD2,TRBJ2-1,few,TRBV27,TGTGCCAGCGGGACCGGGACTAGCGGGGGAGGAGAGCAGTTCTTC,CASGTGTSGGGEQFF
NA,TRBJ2-2,NA,TRBV19,TGTGCCAGTAGTCAGGTTAGCGCCACCGGGGAGCTGTTTTTT,CASSQVSATGELFF
NA,TRBJ1-4,once,TRBV9,TGTGCCAGCAGCGTATTGGGGGGGGCAACTAATGAAAAACTGTTTTTT,CASSVLGGATNEKLFF
TRBD1,TRBJ1-6,NA,TRBV5-8,TGTGCCAGCAGCGGCGGTACAGGGGGAACCTATGCGAATTCACCCCTCCACTTT,CASSGGTGGTYANSPLHF
NA,TRBJ2-7,once,TRBV11-2,TGTGCCAGCAGCTTGGCAGGGTCCTACGAGCAGTACTTC,CASSLAGSYEQYF
NA,TRBJ1-1,once,TRBV5-1,TGCGCCAGCATCAGCATAGGGGACACTGAAGCTTTCTTT,CASISIGDTEAFF
NA,TRBJ1-2,NA,TRBV6-1,TGTGCCAGCAGTGGTCTTCAGGGGTCTGGCTACACCTTC,CASSGLQGSGYTF
TRBD1,TRBJ2-7,NA,TRBV7-9,TGTGCCAGCAGCGCGGACAGGGTGGCCGAGCAGTACTTC,CASSADRVAEQYF
TRBD2,TRBJ2-5,NA,TRBV28,TGTGCCAGCAGTTTAGTGGGGGGGGAAGAGACCCAGTACTTC,CASSLVGGEETQYF
NA,TRBJ2-1,NA,TRBV5-4,TGTGCCAGCAGCCCCGGACAGCTTAGGTCGTCGAATGAGCAGTTCTTC,CASSPGQLRSSNEQFF
TRBD1,TRBJ1-1,NA,TRBV10-1,TGCGCCAGCCAGGGGGCCCTGAACACTGAAGCTTTCTTT,CASQGALNTEAFF
TRBD1,TRBJ1-5,NA,TRBV19,TGTGCCAGTAGTAGGGGACAGGGGCGAGGGAGCAATCAGCCCCAGCATTTT,CASSRGQGRGSNQPQHF
TRBD2,TRBJ2-1,NA,TRBV7-9,TGTGCCAGCAGCTTTACTAGCGGGTTAAGCTCCTACAATGAGCAGTTCTTC,CASSFTSGLSSYNEQFF
TRBD2,TRBJ2-3,NA,TRBV5-1,TGCGCCAGCAGCTCCGGACCTAGCGGGGGGATCCTCGGTACGCAGTATTTT,CASSSGPSGGILGTQYF
NA,TRBJ2-3,few,TRBV27,TGTGCCAGCAGCCCCTATATAATTACCGGGGGAACTAGCACAGATACGCAGTATTTT,CASSPYIITGGTSTDTQYF
TRBD1,TRBJ1-6,NA,TRBV7-9,TGTTCCAGCAGCAAAACAGGGGATTCACCCCTCCACTTT,CSSSKTGDSPLHF
TRBD2,TRBJ2-3,NA,TRBV19,TGTGCCAGTAGTACTAAGCGGGGGAAAATAGATACGCAGTATTTT,CASSTKRGKIDTQYF
TRBD1,TRBJ2-7,once,TRBV13,TGTGCCAGCAGGGACAGGGGTGGTTCCTACGAGCAGTACTTC,CASRDRGGSYEQYF
NA,TRBJ1-2,NA,TRBV11-3,TGTGCCAGCAGCTTAGGTCGACTTCCTCGGGATGGCTACACCTTC,CASSLGRLPRDGYTF
NA,TRBJ1-1,NA,TRBV10-3,TGTGCCATCAGTGAGACTACGACAGGATTGAACACTGAAGCTTTCTTT,CAISETTTGLNTEAFF
NA,TRBJ2-6,NA,TRBV19,TGTGCCAGTAGTTCGACCTCAGGGTCTGGGGCCAACGTCCTGACTTTC,CASSSTSGSGANVLTF
TRBD1,TRBJ1-6,NA,TRBV7-9,TGTGCCAGCAGGGACAGGGATTCACCCCTCCACTTT,CASRDRDSPLHF
NA,TRBJ2-7,NA,TRBV28,TGTGCCAGCAGTTATGCCGTTATGACTCCAAGAGCCTACGAGCAGTACTTC,CASSYAVMTPRAYEQYF
TRBD1,TRBJ1-5,NA,TRBV6-1,TGTGCCAGCAGTGAAGCAGGGGGGAAGGGGGCACAGCCCCAGCATTTT,CASSEAGGKGAQPQHF
TRBD2,TRBJ2-5,NA,TRBV10-1,TGCGCCAGCAGTGAGAATAGCGGGGGGCAAGAGACCCAGTACTTC,CASSENSGGQETQYF
NA,TRBJ2-7,NA,TRBV19,TGTGCCAGTAGTACAGGGGCTGGCTCCTACGAGCAGTACTTC,CASSTGAGSYEQYF
NA,TRBJ1-2,NA,TRBV29-1,TGCAGCGTTGAAGCCCGACAGTCATATGGCTACACCTTC,CSVEARQSYGYTF
NA,TRBJ2-2,once,TRBV6-1,TGTGCCAGCCTAGGGGGGGCGAGGACCGGGGAGCTGTTTTTT,CASLGGARTGELFF
NA,TRBJ2-4,NA,TRBV11-3,TGTGCCAGCAGCTTACTTTCTCCGGGACTCCAAGTCAAAAACAGTCAGTACTTC,CASSLLSPGLQVKNSQYF
TRBD2,TRBJ2-7,NA,TRBV7-9,TGTTCCAGCAGCTTACCGAGCGGGGGGGAATCCTACGAGCAGTACTTC,CSSSLPSGGESYEQYF
TRBD2,TRBJ2-7,NA,TRBV5-1,TGCGCCAGCAGCTTAGCGGGGTCCCCCTACGAGCAGTACTTC,CASSLAGSPYEQYF
NA,TRBJ2-1,NA,TRBV5-1,TGCGCCAGCAGCTCCGGTTACAATGAGCAGTTCTTC,CASSSGYNEQFF
TRBD1,TRBJ1-6,NA,TRBV4-1,TGCGCCAGCAGCCCCCGGTCAGGGGGAACTAATTCACCCCTCCACTTT,CASSPRSGGTNSPLHF